This TCR beta chain is from a study of breast tumors, draining lymph nodes, adjacent tissues. The CDR3 is made up of 18 amino acids. The V gene end was trimmed by 4 bases and the J gene end by 4 bases; junction bases not matched to a gene: 12. CDR1 and CDR2 from the germline V gene are LNHDA and SQIVND (reference sequence). General study results and limits: Tumor T cell lymph node origin was a supported hypothesis, not proven.

Ten or more counts support this clonotype. Its cognate antigen is unknown. Breast cancer patients provided tissue from their axillary draining lymph nodes. TCRdb reprocessed the multiplex PCR reads via MiXCR and lists one record per CDR3 protein. Of approximately 210,000 distinct CDR3 sequences listed, roughly 32% are singletons. The sample consisted of axillary lymph node tissue. The rearrangement joins TRBV19 to TRBJ2-1; 11 nucleotides align to TRBD2. The source of this sequence is a female donor with breast cancer. Some clones in this sample may be carry-over from other donors' samples. The CDR3 loop reads CASSKLAGVVSGYNEQFF. The CDR3 DNA sequence: TGTGCCAGTAGTAAACTAGCGGGAGTGGTTTCGGGGTACAATGAGCAGTTCTTC.